These 13 T cell receptor beta chains were sequenced from one sample in a study of blood T cell repertoires in COVID-19. Profiling relied on immunoSEQ multiplex PCR, and the TCRdb table lists in-frame clones only, not all of them. Among 70,000 to 85,000 clones listed, 82% were seen once. Material: peripheral blood. These TCRs come from a man older than 75 with acute or convalescent COVID-19.

The chain has TRBV2 and TRBJ1-2; 12 nucleotides match TRBD1. Unmatched junction bases numbered 2, after V lost 2 bases and J lost 4 bases. Looked up from germline, CDR1 is SNHLY and CDR2 is FYNNEI. The CDR3 has 15 amino acids. The CDR3 loop is CASSERGQGAYGYTF. The CDR3 bases are TGTGCCAGCAGTGAACGGGGACAGGGGGCCTATGGCTACACCTTC.

The rearrangement links TRBV19 to TRBJ2-5; 10 bases line up with TRBD2. Looked up from germline, CDR1 is LNHDA and CDR2 is SQIVND (reference sequence). This CDR3 comprises 18 residues. The V and J ends lost 0 bases and 4 bases, in that order; junction bases with no gene match: 11. This CDR3 is CASSIEASGGASAETQYF. DNA for the CDR3: TGTGCCAGTAGTATAGAAGCTAGCGGGGGTGCCAGTGCAGAGACCCAGTACTTC.

The chain employs TRBV6-5 and TRBJ1-3; 8 bases are shared with TRBD1. The CDR3 is made up of 12 amino acids. The J segment lost 4 bases and the V segment lost 8 bases, leaving 1 base of the junction unmatched. Looked up from germline, CDR1 is MNHEY and CDR2 is SVGAGI. The CDR3 sequence is CASGTGGNTIYF. CDR3 DNA sequence: TGTGCCAGCGGGACAGGCGGAAACACCATATATTTT.

The chain uses TRBV7-3 and TRBJ1-1; 8 bases agree with TRBD1. V lost 4 bases to trimming and J lost 1 base; unmatched junction nucleotides: 2. Germline CDR1 SGHTA, CDR2 FQGTGA. The CDR3 runs to 14 residues. CDR3 protein: CASSSTGENTEAFF. The CDR3 nucleotides are TGTGCCAGCAGCTCGACAGGGGAGAACACTGAAGCTTTCTTT.

V usage is TRBV6-5 and J usage is TRBJ1-4; tentative D call: TRBD1 (5 bases). Trimming took off 6 bases at V and 5 bases at J, with 13 bases between the two ends. In germline, CDR1 is MNHEY, CDR2 SVGAGI. The CDR3 sequence is 14 residues long. The CDR3 coding sequence is TGTGCCAGCAGGCACAGGCTTTTGAATGAAAAACTGTTTTTT. Its protein is CASRHRLLNEKLFF.

This chain joins TRBV3-1 (or the pseudogene TRBV3-2) and TRBJ2-5; 8 nucleotides agree with TRBD1. CDR1 is LGHDT and CDR2 is YNNKEL in the germline V gene (reference sequence). Trimming cost V 3 bases and J 9 bases; bases outside gene matches: 18. This CDR3 has 17 amino acids. The CDR3 DNA follows: TGTGCCAGCAGCCACGACCAACTGACAGGGGTCGGTTGGGCCCAGTACTTC. Translation gives CASSHDQLTGVGWAQYF.

This rearrangement joins TRBV3-1 (or the pseudogene TRBV3-2) to TRBJ2-2; 7 bases are a match to TRBD2. V lost 1 base to trimming and J lost 1 base; unmatched junction nucleotides: 3. From germline, CDR1 is LGHDT and CDR2 YNNKEL (reference sequence). The CDR3 consists of 16 residues. DNA of the CDR3: TGTGCCAGCAGCCAAGCGGGCGGGGGGAACACCGGGGAGCTGTTTTTT. Protein sequence: CASSQAGGGNTGELFF.

The rearrangement joins TRBV5-5 to TRBJ1-6, with TRBD1 identical over 9 bases. This CDR3 is built from 16 residues. In germline, CDR1 is SGHKS, CDR2 YYEKEE (reference sequence). V shed 6 bases and J 5 bases; nucleotides not matched to a gene: 9. The CDR3 protein is CASTDGQGKNNSPLHF. CDR3 bases: TGTGCCAGCACCGATGGACAGGGGAAGAATAATTCACCCCTCCACTTT. The variable domain in full, completed from reference TRBV5-5 and TRBJ1-6, reads DAGVTQSPTHLIKTRGQQVTLRCSPISGHKSVSWYQQVLGQGPQFIFQYYEKEERGRGNFPDRFSARQFPNYSSELNVNALLLGDSALYLCASTDGQGKNNSPLHFGNGTRLTVT.

This clone has a handful of counts. The chain is built from TRBV5-1 and TRBJ2-2; 12 bases are a match to TRBD2. Per germline, CDR1 SGHRS and CDR2 YFSETQ. V dropped 4 bases and J dropped 4; count of bases not matched to a gene: 5. CDR3 length equals 16 residues. CDR3 sequence reads: CASSLTSGGTTGELFF. The CDR3 nucleotides are TGCGCCAGCAGCCTAACTAGCGGGGGGACCACCGGGGAGCTGTTTTTT.

The chain couples TRBV5-4 to TRBJ2-7; 10 nucleotides line up with TRBD1. CDR1 is SGHNT, CDR2 YYREEE, per germline (reference sequence). V was clipped by 0 bases and J by 2 bases; unmatched bases: 2. This CDR3 is built from 15 residues. As DNA, the CDR3 is TGTGCCAGCAGCTTGGGGGGGACAGGGGCCTACGAGCAGTACTTC. The encoded protein is CASSLGGTGAYEQYF.

In its sample, this clone was seen a few times. The chain carries TRBV6-6 and TRBJ2-5; D possibly corresponds to TRBD1 (6 bases). Per the germline V gene, CDR1 is MNHNY and CDR2 is SVGAGI (reference sequence). Trimming cost V 11 bases and J 5 bases, with 15 bases left between them. The CDR3 totals 12 residues. The CDR3 spells CAVNRDRETQYF. DNA of the CDR3: TGTGCCGTCAACAGGGATCGGGAGACCCAGTACTTC.

This chain joins TRBV3-1 (or the pseudogene TRBV3-2) and TRBJ1-1; 8 nucleotides agree with TRBD1. V was clipped by 4 bases and J by 5 bases; unmatched bases: 6. Germline CDR1 and CDR2: LGHDT and YNNKEL (reference sequence). The CDR3 totals 14 residues. The CDR3 reads CASSPDRGTTEAFF. Here the CDR3 DNA reads TGTGCCAGCAGCCCAGACAGGGGAACAACTGAAGCTTTCTTT.

Notes on this clone: Germline is not matched at one junction end, which may reflect a read error. This chain joins TRBV27 and TRBJ1-1, with a weak D call TRBD1 (6 bases). Germline V gives CDR1 MNHEY, CDR2 SMNVEV (reference sequence). CDR3 size: 16 residues. The CDR3 spells CASNLGGGRMNTEAFF. CDR3 nucleotides: TGTGCCAGCAATTTAGGGGGGGGACGGATGAACACTGAAGCTTTCTTT.